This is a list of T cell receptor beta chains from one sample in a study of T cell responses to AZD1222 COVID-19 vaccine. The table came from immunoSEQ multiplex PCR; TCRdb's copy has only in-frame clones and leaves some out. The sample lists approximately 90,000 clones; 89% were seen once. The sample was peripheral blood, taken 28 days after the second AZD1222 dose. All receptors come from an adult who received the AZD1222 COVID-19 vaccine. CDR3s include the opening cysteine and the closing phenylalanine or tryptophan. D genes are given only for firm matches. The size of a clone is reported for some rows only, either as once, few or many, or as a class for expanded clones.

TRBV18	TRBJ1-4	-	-	TGTGCCAGCTCACCGGGCCTTACGGAAAAACTGTTTTTT	CASSPGLTEKLFF
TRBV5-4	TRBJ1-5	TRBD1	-	TGTGCCAGCAGCTTGGGGGGACAGGCGGCAAATCAGCCCCAGCATTTT	CASSLGGQAANQPQHF
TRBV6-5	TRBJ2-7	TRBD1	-	TGTGCCAGCAGTTACAGGGGACAGGCCTACGAGCAGTACTTC	CASSYRGQAYEQYF
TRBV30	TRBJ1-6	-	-	TGTGCCTGGCAACAGTTCACAGGGACTAATTCACCCCTCCACTTT	CAWQQFTGTNSPLHF
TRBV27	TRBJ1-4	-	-	TGTGCCAGCAGTTTAGTTCCGCTGATAAATGAAAAACTGTTTTTT	CASSLVPLINEKLFF
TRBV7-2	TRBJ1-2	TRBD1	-	TGTGCCAGCAGCTCTAGACAGGGGGCAAACTATGGCTACACCTTC	CASSSRQGANYGYTF
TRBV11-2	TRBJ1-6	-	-	TGTGCCAGCAGCTTAGTTGGAACAACTTCACCCCTCCACTTT	CASSLVGTTSPLHF
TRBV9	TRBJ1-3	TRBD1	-	TGTGCCAGCAGCGTAACGGGGACAGGGAGTGGAAACACCATATATTTT	CASSVTGTGSGNTIYF
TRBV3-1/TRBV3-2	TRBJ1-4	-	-	TGTGCCAGCACCCAGGGGATAAATGAAAAACTGTTTTTT	CASTQGINEKLFF
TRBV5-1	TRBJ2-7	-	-	TGCGCCAGCAGCTTGGAGCGCCCCTCTTGGTACGAGCAGTACTTC	CASSLERPSWYEQYF
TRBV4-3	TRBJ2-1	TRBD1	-	TGCGCCAGCAGCCAAGGGACAGGGGGCCGCAATGAGCAGTTCTTC	CASSQGTGGRNEQFF
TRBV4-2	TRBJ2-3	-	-	TGTGCCAGCGCCCCGAGCGGGCTCACAGATACGCAGTATTTT	CASAPSGLTDTQYF
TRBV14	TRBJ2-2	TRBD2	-	TGTGCCAGCAGCCAGGGAGGGACGAACACCGGGGAGCTGTTTTTT	CASSQGGTNTGELFF
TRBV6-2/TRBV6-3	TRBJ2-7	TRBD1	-	TGTGCCAGCAGTTACGACAGGGTAGCCTACGAGCAGTACTTC	CASSYDRVAYEQYF
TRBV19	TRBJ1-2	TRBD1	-	TGTGCCAGTAGTTTCAGAGTCCCGGGACAGGGATCCGGCTATGGCTACACCTTC	CASSFRVPGQGSGYGYTF
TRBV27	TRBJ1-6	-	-	TGTGCCAGCAGTTTGGGTAGGGGAGGATCACCCCTCCACTTT	CASSLGRGGSPLHF
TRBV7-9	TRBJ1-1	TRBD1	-	TGTGCCAGCAGCTTGCAGGGGGGAGCCACTGAAGCTTTCTTT	CASSLQGGATEAFF
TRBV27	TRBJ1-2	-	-	TGTGCCAGCAGTTCCAGACAAAGAAACTATGGCTACACCTTC	CASSSRQRNYGYTF
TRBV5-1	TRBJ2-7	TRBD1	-	TGCGCCAGCAGCTTACAGGGGACCCACTCCTACGAGCAGTACTTC	CASSLQGTHSYEQYF
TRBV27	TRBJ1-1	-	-	TGTGCCAGCAGTTTAGGGCTCTACACTGAAGCTTTCTTT	CASSLGLYTEAFF
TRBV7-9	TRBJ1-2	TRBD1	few	TGTGCCAGCATCGACCGGACAGGGTCTAACTATGGCTACACCTTC	CASIDRTGSNYGYTF
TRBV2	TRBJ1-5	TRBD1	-	TGTGCCAGCAGCGACAGGACAGGAAGTTATAGCAATCAGCCCCAGCATTTT	CASSDRTGSYSNQPQHF
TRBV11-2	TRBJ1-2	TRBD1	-	TGTGCCAGCAGCCCGGACAGGGGAAATGGCTACACCTTC	CASSPDRGNGYTF
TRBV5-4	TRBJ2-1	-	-	TGTGCCAGCAGCCCCCGACCGGGTGAGCAGTTCTTC	CASSPRPGEQFF
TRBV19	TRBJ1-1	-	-	TGTGCCAGTAGTACGTCGAAAGGACCGACCGGGCGAGCTTTCTTT	CASSTSKGPTGRAFF
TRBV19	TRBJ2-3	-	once	TGTGCCAGTAGTGGCCGAGGACCAGATACGCAGTATTTT	CASSGRGPDTQYF
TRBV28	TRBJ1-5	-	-	TGTGCCAGCAGTTCCCCCGAGGGGCCGGGCGGACCCCAGCATTTT	CASSSPEGPGGPQHF
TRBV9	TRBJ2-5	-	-	TGTGCCAGCAGCGTAGAGGGCCTAAAGGGGGAGACCCAGTACTTC	CASSVEGLKGETQYF
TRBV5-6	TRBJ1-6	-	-	TGTGCCAGCAGCGACCGACACTCTGGCTCCTATAATTCACCCCTCCACTTT	CASSDRHSGSYNSPLHF
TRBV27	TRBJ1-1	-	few	TGTGCCAGCAGTTTATCGATTGGACCGAACACTGAAGCTTTCTTT	CASSLSIGPNTEAFF
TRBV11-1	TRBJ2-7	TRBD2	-	TGTGCCAGCAGCTTGCCCGGGACTAGCTCTTCCTACGAGCAGTACTTC	CASSLPGTSSSYEQYF
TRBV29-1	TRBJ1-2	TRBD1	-	TGCAGCGTGGCACAACAGGGGTCGGACTATGGCTACACCTTC	CSVAQQGSDYGYTF
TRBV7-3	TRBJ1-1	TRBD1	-	TGTGCCAGCAGCCCTACCGGACAGGGAAGGCTTGCTGAAGCTTTCTTT	CASSPTGQGRLAEAFF
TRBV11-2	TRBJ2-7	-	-	TGTGCCAGCAGCTCCTTGTACAGCGCAACCTACGAGCAGTACTTC	CASSSLYSATYEQYF
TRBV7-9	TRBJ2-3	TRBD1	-	TGTGCCAGCAGCTTAGCCTGGGACAGGGGGCCCCAGGATACGCAGTATTTT	CASSLAWDRGPQDTQYF
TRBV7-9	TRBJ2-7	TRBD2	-	TGTGCCAGCGGGGGAGGGCTAACAGCCTACGAGCAGTACTTC	CASGGGLTAYEQYF
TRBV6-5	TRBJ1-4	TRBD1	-	TGTGCCAGCGGACAGGGAACGCTGTTTTTT	CASGQGTLFF
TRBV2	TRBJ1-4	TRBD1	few	TGTGCCAGCAGACTCGGGACAGCGAATGAAAAACTGTTTTTT	CASRLGTANEKLFF
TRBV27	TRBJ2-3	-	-	TGTGCCAGCAGTTGGGACTGGGGTGGGACAGATACGCAGTATTTT	CASSWDWGGTDTQYF
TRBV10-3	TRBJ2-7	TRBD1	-	TGTGCCATCAGCCAACAGGGGGCCAACGAGCAGTACTTC	CAISQQGANEQYF
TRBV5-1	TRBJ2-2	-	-	TGCGCCAGCAGCGTTCAGCACACCGGGGAGCTGTTTTTT	CASSVQHTGELFF
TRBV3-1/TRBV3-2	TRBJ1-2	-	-	TGTGCCAGCAGCCAAGCCGACACTGGCTACACCTTC	CASSQADTGYTF
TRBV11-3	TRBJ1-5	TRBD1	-	TGTGCCAGCAGCCCCAGGACAGGGGGAGGCCAGCCCCAGCATTTT	CASSPRTGGGQPQHF
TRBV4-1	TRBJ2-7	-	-	TGCGCCAGCAGCCAATCGAGAGGCGAGCAGTACTTC	CASSQSRGEQYF
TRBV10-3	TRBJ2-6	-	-	TGTGCCATCAGTGATTGGACGGGCGCTTCTGGGGCCAACGTCCTGACTTTC	CAISDWTGASGANVLTF
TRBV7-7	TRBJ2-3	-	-	TGTGCTAGCAGCTTACAGGGAGCCGGAAACACAGATACGCAGTATTTT	CASSLQGAGNTDTQYF
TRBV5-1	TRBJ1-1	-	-	TGCGCCAGCAGCCGCAGGGAAATGAACACTGAAGCTTTCTTT	CASSRREMNTEAFF
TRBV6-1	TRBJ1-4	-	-	TGTGCCAGCAGTGAGGGACCTAATGAAAAACTGTTTTTT	CASSEGPNEKLFF
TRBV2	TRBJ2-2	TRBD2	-	TGTGCCAGCAGTTTTAGCGGGGGGGCTGCCGGGGAGCTGTTTTTT	CASSFSGGAAGELFF
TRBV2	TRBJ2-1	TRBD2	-	TGTGCCAGCAGTGAGACGGGGGGGCCTGGAGAGCAGTTCTTC	CASSETGGPGEQFF
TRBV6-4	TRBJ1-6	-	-	TGTGCCAGCAGTGAGGCACAGGGTAATTCACCCCTCCACTTT	CASSEAQGNSPLHF
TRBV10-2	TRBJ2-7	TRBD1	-	TGCGCCAGCAGGTCCCCGGGACAGGGGACTTACGAGCAGTACTTC	CASRSPGQGTYEQYF
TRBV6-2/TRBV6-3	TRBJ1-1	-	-	TGTGCCAGCAGCGATTACCCCTCTACGGAGCCTGAAGCTTTCTTT	CASSDYPSTEPEAFF
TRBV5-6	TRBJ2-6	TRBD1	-	TGTGCCAGCAGGCCGGGACAGTCTGGGGCCAACGTCCTGACTTTC	CASRPGQSGANVLTF
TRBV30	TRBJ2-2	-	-	TGTGCCTGGAGTTTGTTAGGACTTCACACCGGGGAGCTGTTTTTT	CAWSLLGLHTGELFF
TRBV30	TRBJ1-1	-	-	TGTGCCTGGGGTGCGGAGTCTAAAGCTTTCTTT	CAWGAESKAFF
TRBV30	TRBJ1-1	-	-	TGTGCCTGGGGGACGGCGAACACTGAAGCTTTCTTT	CAWGTANTEAFF